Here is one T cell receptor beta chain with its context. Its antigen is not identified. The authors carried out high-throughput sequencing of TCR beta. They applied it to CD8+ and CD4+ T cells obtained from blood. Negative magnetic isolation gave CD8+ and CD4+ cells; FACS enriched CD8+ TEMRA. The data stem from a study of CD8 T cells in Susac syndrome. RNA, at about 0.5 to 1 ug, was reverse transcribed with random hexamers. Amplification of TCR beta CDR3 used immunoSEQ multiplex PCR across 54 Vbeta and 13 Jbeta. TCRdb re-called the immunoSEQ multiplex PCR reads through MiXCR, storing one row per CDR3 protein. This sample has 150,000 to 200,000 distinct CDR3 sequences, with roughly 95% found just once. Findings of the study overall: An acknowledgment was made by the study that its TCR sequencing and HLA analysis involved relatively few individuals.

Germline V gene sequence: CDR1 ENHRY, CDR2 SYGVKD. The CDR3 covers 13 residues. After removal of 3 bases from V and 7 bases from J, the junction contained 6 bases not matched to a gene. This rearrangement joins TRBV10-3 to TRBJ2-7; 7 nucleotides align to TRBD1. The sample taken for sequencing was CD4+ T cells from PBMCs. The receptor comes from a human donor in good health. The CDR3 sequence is CAISDLTGEEQYF. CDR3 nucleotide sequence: TGTGCCATCAGTGACCTAACAGGGGAAGAGCAGTACTTC.